Listed below are T cell receptor beta chains from one sample, sequenced in a study of CD8+CD57+ T cells in acquired aplastic anemia. TCRdb re-called the reads with MiXCR, one entry per CDR3 protein. The table includes 260,000 or so distinct CDR3 sequences, 40% to 50% detected once. The sequenced sample consisted of sorted CD4+, CD8+, or CD8+CD57+ T cells (not recorded which) from PBMCs. All receptors come from a human donor with aplastic anemia. Both conserved end residues are part of each CDR3. A D gene is named only where the DNA matches it firmly.

D gene,J gene,V gene,CDR3 protein
TRBD2,TRBJ2-1,TRBV7-9,CASSPSLTSGGALGDNEQFF
TRBD1,TRBJ1-1,TRBV7-9,CASSSKQGPPEAFF
TRBD1,TRBJ2-7,TRBV19,CASSHGGQGRNEQYF
NA,TRBJ2-3,TRBV5-1,CASSLEFPPKGDTQYF
TRBD2,TRBJ2-7,TRBV25-1,CASSFSGGRSYEQYF
TRBD2,TRBJ2-1,TRBV9,CASSNSGGDEQFF
TRBD1,TRBJ2-3,TRBV20-1,CSASIGQGTDTQYF
NA,TRBJ1-3,TRBV7-6,CASSPRPPGAFGNTIYF
TRBD1,TRBJ2-5,TRBV6-4,CASGPTGTPETQYF
NA,TRBJ1-2,TRBV7-9,CASSRDGPQGYTF
NA,TRBJ2-6,TRBV7-9,CASSLVFFETGRSGANVLTF
NA,TRBJ1-2,TRBV11-2,CASSLVPDRGINYGYTF
NA,TRBJ1-6,TRBV10-3,CAIGGGSSYNSPLHF
TRBD1,TRBJ1-1,TRBV20-1,CSARDQLGGWDTEAFF
TRBD1,TRBJ1-2,TRBV7-2,CASSLGATGGGYGYTF
TRBD1,TRBJ1-1,TRBV6-2/TRBV6-3,CASNAGGSTEAFF
TRBD1,TRBJ2-7,TRBV7-8,CASSPGTGNNYEQYF
NA,TRBJ1-1,TRBV11-2,CASSLPWGEAFF
NA,TRBJ1-1,TRBV27,CASSLSPGMNTEAFF
NA,TRBJ2-7,TRBV12-3/TRBV12-4,CASRDTLTPNKQYF
NA,TRBJ2-5,TRBV19,CASRRGSGYETQYF
NA,TRBJ1-1,TRBV25-1,CASSESSYPGDTEAFF
NA,TRBJ1-5,TRBV19,CASSIAVRGEQAQHF
NA,TRBJ2-7,TRBV29-1,CSVEGGAREQYF
TRBD1,TRBJ2-7,TRBV4-1,CASSPRTGTYEQYF
TRBD1,TRBJ2-7,TRBV10-3,CAISELGDRESSYEQYF
NA,TRBJ1-2,TRBV7-9,CASSPSTGNYGYTF
TRBD2,TRBJ2-1,TRBV2,CASSAASGGSEQFF
NA,TRBJ1-6,TRBV15,CATSRDRDNSPLHF
NA,TRBJ2-7,TRBV9,CASSPGVTGSYEQYF
TRBD2,TRBJ2-3,TRBV7-6,CASSDGAGGSQITDTQYF
NA,TRBJ1-3,TRBV7-2,CASSLATGLSGNTIYF
NA,TRBJ1-5,TRBV20-1,CSARDRPSRPQHF
NA,NA,TRBV7-3,CASSLRQAKDIQYF
TRBD1,TRBJ2-3,TRBV25-1,CASFRGRVTDTQYF
NA,TRBJ1-6,TRBV4-3,CASSQDRSGLNSPLHF
NA,TRBJ1-5,TRBV19,CASSIPRTEGLLNQPQHF
NA,TRBJ2-2,TRBV20-1,CSANEFVTGELFF
NA,TRBJ2-5,TRBV7-9,CASSLTQGMGGETQYF
TRBD1,TRBJ2-1,TRBV6-2/TRBV6-3,CASSSKRTGDTNEQFF
NA,TRBJ1-1,TRBV12-5,CATTENTEAFF